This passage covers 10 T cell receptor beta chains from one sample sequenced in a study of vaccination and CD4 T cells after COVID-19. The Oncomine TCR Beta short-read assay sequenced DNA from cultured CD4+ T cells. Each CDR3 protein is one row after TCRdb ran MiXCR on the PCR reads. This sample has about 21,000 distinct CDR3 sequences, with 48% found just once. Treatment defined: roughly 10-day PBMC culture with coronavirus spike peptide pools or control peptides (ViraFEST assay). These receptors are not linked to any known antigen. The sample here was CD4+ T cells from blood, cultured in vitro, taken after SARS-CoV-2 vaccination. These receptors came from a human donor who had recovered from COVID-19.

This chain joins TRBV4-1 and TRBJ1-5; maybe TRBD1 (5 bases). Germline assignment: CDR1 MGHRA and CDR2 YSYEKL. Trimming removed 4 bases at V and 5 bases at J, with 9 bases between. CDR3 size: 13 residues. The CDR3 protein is CASSLGGYQPQHF. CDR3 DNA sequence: TGCGCCAGCAGCCTCGGGGGTTATCAGCCCCAGCATTTT.

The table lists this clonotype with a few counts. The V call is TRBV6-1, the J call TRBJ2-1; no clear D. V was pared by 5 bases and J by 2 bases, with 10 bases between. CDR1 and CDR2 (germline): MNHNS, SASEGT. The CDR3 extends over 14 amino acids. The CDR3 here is CASSPVRAYNEQFF. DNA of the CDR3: TGTGCCAGCAGTCCAGTAAGGGCCTACAATGAGCAGTTCTTC.

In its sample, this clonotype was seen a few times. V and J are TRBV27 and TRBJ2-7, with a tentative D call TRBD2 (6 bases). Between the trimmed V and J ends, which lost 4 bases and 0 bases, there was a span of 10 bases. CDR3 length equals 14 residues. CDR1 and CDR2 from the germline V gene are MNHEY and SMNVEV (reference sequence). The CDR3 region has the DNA TGTGCCAGCAGTTCGGACGGGAGCTCCTACGAGCAGTACTTC. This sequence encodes CASSSDGSSYEQYF.

For the CDR3, the DNA is TGCAGTGCAGCTATTTCGAACACTGAAGCTTTCTTT. Amino acid sequence: CSAAISNTEAFF. This rearrangement joins TRBV20-1 to TRBJ1-1; no reliable D call. Trimming took off 6 bases at V and 1 base at J, with 9 bases between the two ends. Germline V gives CDR1 DFQATT, CDR2 SNEGSKA (reference sequence). CDR3 length: 12 residues.

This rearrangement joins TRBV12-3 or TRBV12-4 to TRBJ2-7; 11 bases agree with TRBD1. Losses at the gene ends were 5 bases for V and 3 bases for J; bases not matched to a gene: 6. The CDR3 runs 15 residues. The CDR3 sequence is CASSTGTGGGYEQYF. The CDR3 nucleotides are TGTGCCAGCAGTACCGGGACAGGGGGTGGCTACGAGCAGTACTTC.

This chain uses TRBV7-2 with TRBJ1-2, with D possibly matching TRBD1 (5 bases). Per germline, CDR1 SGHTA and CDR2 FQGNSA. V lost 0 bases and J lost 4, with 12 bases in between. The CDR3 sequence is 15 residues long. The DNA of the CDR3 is TGTGCCAGCAGCTTAGCATTACAGGCCAGCTATGGCTACACCTTC. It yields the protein CASSLALQASYGYTF.

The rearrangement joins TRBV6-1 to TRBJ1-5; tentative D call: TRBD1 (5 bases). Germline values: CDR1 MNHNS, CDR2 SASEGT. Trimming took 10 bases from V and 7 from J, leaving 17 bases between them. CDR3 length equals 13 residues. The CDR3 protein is CATGPRAFQPQHF. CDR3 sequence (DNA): TGTGCCACTGGGCCCAGGGCGTTCCAGCCCCAGCATTTT.

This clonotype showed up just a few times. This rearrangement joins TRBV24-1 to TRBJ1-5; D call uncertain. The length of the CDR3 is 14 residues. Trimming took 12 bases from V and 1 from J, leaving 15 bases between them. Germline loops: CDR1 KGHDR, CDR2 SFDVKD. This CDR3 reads CASQQTGSNQPQHF. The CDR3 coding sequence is TGTGCCTCACAGCAAACGGGAAGCAATCAGCCCCAGCATTTT.

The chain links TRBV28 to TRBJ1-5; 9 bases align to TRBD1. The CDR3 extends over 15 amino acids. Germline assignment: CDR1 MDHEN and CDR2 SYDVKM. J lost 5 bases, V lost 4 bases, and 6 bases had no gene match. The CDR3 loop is CASSSADRGHQPQHF. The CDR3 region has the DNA TGTGCCAGCAGTTCTGCGGACAGGGGTCATCAGCCCCAGCATTTT.

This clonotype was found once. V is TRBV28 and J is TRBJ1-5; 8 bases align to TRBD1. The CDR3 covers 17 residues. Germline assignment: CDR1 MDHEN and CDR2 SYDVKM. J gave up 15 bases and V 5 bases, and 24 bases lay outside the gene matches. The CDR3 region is CASSPKLAGTGHLTRHF. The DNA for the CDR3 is TGTGCCAGCAGTCCTAAACTCGCGGGGACAGGCCACCTAACACGGCATTTT.